A selection of T cell receptor beta chains follows, all from one sample in a study of T cells in Graves' hyperthyroidism and ophthalmopathy. TCRdb analysed the multiplex PCR reads with MiXCR anew, one entry per CDR3 protein. The table shows hundreds of thousands of distinct CDR3 sequences, with about 20% occurring only once. Sequencing was done on a sample of blood. These receptors all come from a man aged 40-50 years with Graves' ophthalmopathy. Each CDR3 is given with its conserved first and last residue. Fields, in order: clone size, J gene, D gene, V gene, CDR3 protein, CDR3 DNA. The D gene is left open where the match is weak. Rows give clone size only sometimes, using once, few, many, or a class for an expanded clone.

.,TRBJ1-2,TRBD1,TRBV15,CATSRARTGRDYGYTF,TGTGCCACCAGCAGAGCCAGGACAGGGCGAGACTATGGCTACACCTTC
many,TRBJ2-1,TRBD1,TRBV7-9,CASSPRPGQGIGDEQFF,TGTGCCAGCAGCCCAAGACCCGGACAGGGGATCGGGGATGAGCAGTTCTTC
.,TRBJ2-5,.,TRBV12-5,CASGSASGPVVETQYF,TGTGCTAGTGGTTCGGCCTCAGGGCCGGTAGTGGAGACCCAGTACTTC
.,TRBJ1-1,.,TRBV29-1,CSVVLGGENTEAFF,TGCAGCGTTGTCTTGGGTGGGGAGAACACTGAAGCTTTCTTT
many,TRBJ2-5,TRBD1,TRBV12-3/TRBV12-4,CASTRDRLIIETQYF,TGTGCCAGCACCCGGGACAGGCTCATCATCGAGACCCAGTACTTC
many,TRBJ2-1,TRBD2,TRBV6-2/TRBV6-3,CASRDSGGVPNEQFF,TGTGCCAGCAGGGATAGCGGGGGGGTCCCCAATGAGCAGTTCTTC
.,TRBJ2-1,.,TRBV7-3,CASSATTPAVLDEQFF,TGTGCCAGCAGCGCTACAACTCCGGCGGTGCTGGATGAGCAGTTCTTC
few,TRBJ2-5,TRBD1,TRBV19,CASSWAGGKETQYF,TGTGCCAGTAGTTGGGCAGGGGGCAAGGAGACCCAGTACTTC
many,TRBJ2-1,TRBD2,TRBV27,CASSLATSGGVDEQFF,TGTGCCAGCAGTCTCGCGACTAGCGGGGGCGTGGATGAGCAGTTCTTC
many,TRBJ2-3,TRBD2,TRBV13,CASRTPGTSGSSTDTQYF,TGTGCCAGCAGGACACCCGGGACTAGCGGCTCTAGCACAGATACGCAGTATTTT
.,TRBJ2-3,.,TRBV5-1,CASRTGPLSTYTQYF,TGCGCCAGCAGAACGGGGCCCCTCAGCACATATACGCAGTATTTT
many,TRBJ2-1,TRBD2,TRBV20-1,CSARVAGGPYNEQFF,TGCAGTGCTAGGGTAGCGGGAGGTCCCTACAATGAGCAGTTCTTC
.,TRBJ1-1,.,TRBV29-1,CSVAKQGDTEAFF,TGCAGCGTTGCTAAACAGGGAGACACTGAAGCTTTCTTT
.,TRBJ1-5,TRBD1,TRBV7-2,CASSYRTGGDQPQHF,TGTGCCAGCAGCTACCGGACAGGGGGGGATCAGCCCCAGCATTTT
.,TRBJ2-5,TRBD2,TRBV19,CASSMGLAGLETQYF,TGTGCCAGTAGTATGGGACTAGCGGGGTTGGAGACCCAGTACTTC
few,TRBJ2-2,.,TRBV9,CASSVGQGTGELFF,TGTGCCAGCAGCGTTGGGCAGGGCACCGGGGAGCTGTTTTTT
.,TRBJ1-2,TRBD1,TRBV28,CATLGDRGSGGYTF,TGTGCCACCCTGGGGGACAGGGGCAGTGGAGGCTACACCTTC
many,TRBJ2-1,TRBD2,TRBV7-8,CASRNSGRSNEQFF,TGTGCCAGCAGGAATAGCGGGAGAAGCAATGAGCAGTTCTTC
.,TRBJ2-7,.,TRBV4-1,CASSQVVVGSVYEQYF,TGCGCCAGCAGCCAAGTCGTCGTCGGGAGTGTCTACGAGCAGTACTTC
many,TRBJ2-6,.,TRBV18,CASSPRSAAGANVLTF,TGTGCCAGCTCACCAAGGAGTGCGGCTGGGGCCAACGTCCTGACTTTC
few,TRBJ1-1,TRBD1,TRBV3-1,CASSQESGGRNTEAFF,TGTGCCAGCAGCCAAGAATCAGGGGGCCGGAACACTGAAGCTTTCTTT
.,TRBJ1-1,.,TRBV12-3/TRBV12-4,CASRYLGKDTEAFF,TGTGCCAGCAGGTATCTGGGGAAGGACACTGAAGCTTTCTTT
few,TRBJ1-1,.,TRBV4-2,CASSLAGDSTEAFF,TGTGCCAGCAGCCTCGCCGGGGATTCGACTGAAGCTTTCTTT
.,TRBJ2-1,.,TRBV7-8,CASSRSNTDNEQFF,TGTGCCAGCAGCCGGTCCAACACAGACAATGAGCAGTTCTTC
.,TRBJ1-1,.,TRBV27,CASTGRLNTEAFF,TGTGCCAGCACGGGACGGTTGAACACTGAAGCTTTCTTT
.,TRBJ2-1,TRBD2,TRBV7-9,CATSLDLSGRADEQFF,TGTGCCACCAGCTTAGACCTCAGCGGGAGGGCCGATGAGCAGTTCTTC
.,TRBJ1-1,.,TRBV25-1,CASSDHETEAFF,TGTGCCAGCAGTGACCACGAGACTGAAGCTTTCTTT
.,TRBJ2-5,.,TRBV7-2,CASSSDPFPAYF,TGTGCCAGCAGCTCCGACCCCTTCCCCGCGTACTTC
.,TRBJ2-7,.,TRBV10-2,CASSLGPGGIYEQYF,TGCGCCAGCAGTTTAGGGCCCGGGGGAATCTACGAGCAGTACTTC
few,TRBJ1-2,TRBD1,TRBV15,CATSSDRGGYTF,TGTGCCACCAGCAGCGACAGGGGTGGCTACACCTTC
.,TRBJ2-3,TRBD2,TRBV30,CGCTLGAGRAVDTQYF,TGTGGCTGCACACTAGGAGCTGGGAGGGCCGTAGATACGCAGTATTTT
.,TRBJ2-7,TRBD2,TRBV28,CATSSPSGRVSYEQYF,TGTGCCACCTCCTCCCCTAGCGGGAGAGTCTCCTACGAGCAGTACTTC
many,TRBJ2-1,TRBD2,TRBV7-3,CASSLATSGRSNEQFF,TGTGCCAGCAGCTTGGCTACTAGCGGGAGAAGCAATGAGCAGTTCTTC
few,TRBJ1-2,.,TRBV30,CAWSHEGANYGYTF,TGTGCCTGGAGCCACGAGGGAGCTAACTATGGCTACACCTTC
few,TRBJ2-5,TRBD2,TRBV29-1,CSVVFAGVGETQYF,TGCAGCGTTGTGTTCGCGGGAGTTGGGGAGACCCAGTACTTC
many,TRBJ2-1,.,TRBV11-2,CASSSTGVEQFF,TGTGCCAGCAGCTCCACGGGAGTAGAGCAGTTCTTC
.,TRBJ1-4,.,TRBV15,CATSRVRTGNEKLFF,TGTGCCACCAGCAGAGTTCGAACAGGGAATGAAAAACTGTTTTTT
few,TRBJ2-1,.,TRBV29-1,CSVEEWALGEGASYNEQFF,TGCAGCGTTGAAGAATGGGCCTTAGGGGAGGGGGCCTCCTACAATGAGCAGTTCTTC
many,TRBJ2-7,.,TRBV12-3/TRBV12-4,CASSKTTLYAYEQYF,TGTGCCAGCAGCAAGACGACATTATACGCCTACGAGCAGTACTTC
.,TRBJ2-7,TRBD2,TRBV4-3,CASSQDWTSSYEQYF,TGCGCCAGCAGCCAAGATTGGACTAGCTCCTACGAGCAGTACTTC
.,TRBJ1-6,TRBD1,TRBV7-2,CASSLGAGGWNSPLHF,TGTGCCAGCAGCTTAGGGGCAGGGGGCTGGAATTCACCCCTCCACTTT
many,TRBJ2-1,TRBD2,TRBV11-3,CASSLGTSGSNEQFF,TGTGCCAGCAGCTTAGGGACTAGCGGGTCCAATGAGCAGTTCTTC
many,TRBJ2-3,.,TRBV5-1,CASSPISHTDTQYF,TGCGCCAGCAGCCCAATATCCCACACAGATACGCAGTATTTT
many,TRBJ1-2,.,TRBV3-1,CASAGASLGYTF,TGTGCCAGCGCCGGGGCGTCTCTTGGCTACACCTTC
.,TRBJ2-3,.,TRBV4-2,CASSQDQGGGTQYF,TGTGCCAGCAGCCAAGATCAGGGGGGGGGTACGCAGTATTTT
.,TRBJ2-3,TRBD2,TRBV6-1,CASRMAPLFSGPSSTDTQYF,TGTGCCAGCAGGATGGCTCCATTATTTAGCGGGCCCTCTAGCACAGATACGCAGTATTTT
many,TRBJ2-7,.,TRBV20-1,CSARAQSLYEQYF,TGCAGTGCCAGGGCCCAGAGCTTATACGAGCAGTACTTC
many,TRBJ2-1,.,TRBV28,CASTPGVLRGNEQFF,TGTGCCAGCACTCCAGGGGTCTTGCGGGGCAATGAGCAGTTCTTC